This T cell receptor beta chain was captured in a study of long-term antiretroviral therapy in people with HIV. Findings and limits, study-wide: Records did not include ART adherence, viral resistance or therapy changes. When set beside controls, HIV repertoires had CDR3 length ranges that were narrower. Clonotypes expanded prior to ART showed repertoire dominance at all sampled time points.

As concerns this clone: Its antigen is unidentified.

Investigators performed immunoSEQ version v3.0 at survey level. Here immunoSEQ multiplex PCR was the method, and the copy in TCRdb shows in-frame clones only, minus some. The sample holds over 15,000 clones, around three quarters seen once. Germline values: CDR1 KGHSH, CDR2 LQKENI. The V end was cut by 2 bases, the J end by 5 bases, with 16 bases between. The CDR3 loop spans 15 amino acids. The source was unsorted PBMCs, collected 0.2 years after starting antiretroviral therapy. The source of this sequence is a woman between 35 and 50 years old with HIV. The rearrangement uses TRBV18 and TRBJ2-7; D is possibly TRBD1 (6 bases). The CDR3: CASSPDVNRANEQYF. In nucleotides, the CDR3 is TGTGCCAGCTCACCAGATGTGAACAGGGCGAACGAGCAGTACTTC.